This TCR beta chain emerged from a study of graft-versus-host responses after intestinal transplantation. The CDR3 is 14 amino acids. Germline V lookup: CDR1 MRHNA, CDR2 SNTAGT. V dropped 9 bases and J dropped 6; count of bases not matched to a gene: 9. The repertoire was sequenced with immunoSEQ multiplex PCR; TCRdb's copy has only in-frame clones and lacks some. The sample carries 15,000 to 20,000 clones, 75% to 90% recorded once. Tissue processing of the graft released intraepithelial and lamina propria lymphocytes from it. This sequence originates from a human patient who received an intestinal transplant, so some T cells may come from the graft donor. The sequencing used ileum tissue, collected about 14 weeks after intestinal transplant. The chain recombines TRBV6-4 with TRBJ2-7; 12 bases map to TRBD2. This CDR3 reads CARIPGLAGPEQYF. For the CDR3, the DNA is TGTGCCAGGATACCAGGACTAGCGGGACCCGAGCAGTACTTC.